This entry features one T cell receptor (beta chain) sequence. This clonotype appeared many times. Its target antigen remains unknown. Within one base of it there is no much larger clone, and no base qualities were kept. This sample is drawn from a study of early T cells in non-severe SARS-CoV-2 infection (dated by TCRdb to the early 2020s). At the level of the whole study: TCR sequencing used bulk RNA from unsorted whole blood, so alpha and beta chains could not be paired. The paper as a whole reports these results and caveats: Matching against VDJdb was skewed toward anti-spike CD8 responses, likely underestimated virus-specific expansions, and missed private and CD4 specificities.

The germline V gene (reference sequence) sets CDR1 to DFQATT and CDR2 to SNEGSKA. From the cysteine up to the phenylalanine, the CDR3 has a length of 15 residues. Only the CDR3 part of the read is kept: 45 bases, read in frame from the first base. Trimming at the junction amounts to 3 bases on V and 2 bases on J, and the germline ends lie 14 bases apart. The method was 5' RACE. Sequencing instrument: NextSeq 500. In the TCR library protocol, unique molecular identifiers were attached to individual cDNA molecules to correct for PCR bias and sequencing error. Both TCR alpha and beta chains were sequenced, and tight co-correlation was observed between alpha and beta sequence abundances in each sample. The paper's data handling went like this. Decombinator V4 was used to annotate the V gene, J gene and CDR3 of the TCR sequences. TCRs were defined as expanded if a significant change between any two time points was detected under a Poisson model with p below 0.0001. Abundances of TCRs were expressed as counts per million after normalisation to the total number of TCRs sequenced in each sample. MAIT TCRs were defined by TRAV1-2 paired with TRAJ12, TRAJ20 or TRAJ33, and iNKT TCRs by TRAV10 paired with TRAJ18. VDJdb, accessed 1 November 2021, was searched for CMV, EBV and SARS-CoV-2 annotated TCRs, excluding TCRs annotated for multiple antigens. The public sequencing data were trimmed at Q25 with fastp and processed into clonotypes with MiXCR by TCRdb, which kept only in-frame beta chains. Rows matching on CDR3 protein sequence are summarized as one entry with the most common DNA and genes. The authors' filters were not applied to this entry. Counted in this sample were about 56,000 distinct CDR3 sequences; roughly a tenth of them appeared once. The top ten clonotypes cover 6% to 8% of the sample.

The study was a case-control design nested within a healthcare worker cohort in London, UK, with weekly nasopharyngeal swab PCR tests and blood sampling. Healthcare workers were enrolled in the week of the UK lockdown, from 23 to 31 March 2020, and were followed every week for up to roughly 16 weeks. The chain employs TRBV20-1 and TRBJ2-1, with TRBD2 tentatively as D gene (5 bases match). Input material: whole blood. The TCR was taken from an adult who was a healthcare worker with PCR-confirmed SARS-CoV-2 infection or an uninfected control (not recorded which). The DNA sequence is given as TGCAGTGCTAGCTCAACAGCGACTACCTACAATGAGCAGTTCTTC. It translates as CSASSTATTYNEQFF.